A selection of T cell receptor beta chains follows, all from one sample in a study of shared clonotypes between healthy human individuals. Generated by immunoSEQ multiplex PCR, the TCRdb table keeps only in-frame clones and is missing some. The table records hundreds of thousands of clones, 75% to 85% of them present only once. Sequencing was carried out using PBMCs. The receptors stem from a woman aged 40 to 50 in good health. Some clones in this sample may be carry-over from other donors' samples. The CDR3 runs from the conserved cysteine through the conserved F or W. Each record gives: clone size, D gene, V gene, J gene, CDR3 protein, CDR3 DNA. The D gene is left open where the match is weak. Clone size is shown for a subset of rows, as once, few, many or a class of expanded clone.

.	.	TRBV29-1	TRBJ2-7	CSVEVSGNPGEQYF	TGCAGCGTTGAAGTTAGCGGCAACCCTGGCGAGCAGTACTTC
few	TRBD2	TRBV7-9	TRBJ2-1	CASSLWLAGVNEQFF	TGTGCCAGCAGCCTTTGGCTAGCGGGAGTTAATGAGCAGTTCTTC
.	TRBD1	TRBV6-5	TRBJ2-7	CASSQQGAGLTEQYF	TGTGCCAGCAGCCAACAGGGGGCTGGACTGACTGAGCAGTACTTC
once	.	TRBV4-2	TRBJ2-1	CASSQGRGPYNEQFF	TGTGCCAGCAGCCAGGGCAGAGGCCCCTACAATGAGCAGTTCTTC
.	TRBD2	TRBV6-1	TRBJ2-3	CASSEIPGGSTDTQYF	TGTGCCAGCAGTGAAATTCCGGGAGGGAGCACAGATACGCAGTATTTT
.	.	TRBV9	TRBJ2-5	CASSGGFSSSQETQYF	TGTGCCAGCAGTGGGGGGTTTTCATCCTCCCAAGAGACCCAGTACTTC
.	.	TRBV21-1	TRBJ1-2	CASSKVYGGVPNYGYTF	TGTGCCAGCAGCAAAGTGTATGGCGGAGTCCCTAACTATGGCTACACCTTC
.	.	TRBV28	TRBJ2-7	CASSLRGLGHEQYF	TGTGCCAGCAGTTTACGGGGCCTAGGCCACGAGCAGTACTTC
once	.	TRBV6-7	TRBJ2-7	CASSYQTGRYEQYF	TGTGCCAGCAGTTACCAGACAGGGAGGTACGAGCAGTACTTC
.	.	TRBV29-1	TRBJ2-7	CSAGTVYEQYF	TGCAGCGCCGGGACGGTATACGAGCAGTACTTC
.	.	TRBV2	TRBJ2-1	CASSLVPEAYNEQFF	TGTGCCAGCAGCTTAGTTCCAGAGGCCTACAATGAGCAGTTCTTC
.	TRBD1	TRBV30	TRBJ1-1	CAWSAGQGANTEAFF	TGTGCCTGGAGCGCAGGACAGGGGGCGAACACTGAAGCTTTCTTT
.	.	TRBV7-3	TRBJ1-5	CASSLTPGGGQPQHF	TGTGCCAGCAGCTTAACCCCGGGAGGCGGGCAGCCCCAGCATTTT
once	.	TRBV6-6	TRBJ2-7	CASSTRNNYERYF	TGTGCCAGCAGTACCAGGAACAACTACGAGCGGTACTTC
few	.	TRBV7-2	TRBJ2-7	CASSLQGYEQYF	TGTGCCAGCAGCTTACAAGGATACGAGCAGTACTTC
few	.	TRBV19	TRBJ2-5	CASSSRDRETQYF	TGTGCCAGTAGTAGCAGGGACCGGGAGACCCAGTACTTC
.	TRBD2	TRBV19	TRBJ2-3	CASSASGSTDTQYF	TGTGCCAGTAGTGCTAGCGGGAGCACAGATACGCAGTATTTT
.	TRBD1	TRBV28	TRBJ1-1	CASRGQGKGTEAFF	TGTGCCAGCAGGGGACAGGGAAAGGGGACTGAAGCTTTCTTT
.	.	TRBV2	TRBJ2-5	CASSWIQETQYF	TGTGCCAGCAGTTGGATCCAAGAGACCCAGTACTTC
few	.	TRBV2	TRBJ1-1	CASSEQRLNTEAFF	TGTGCCAGCAGTGAACAGCGACTGAACACTGAAGCTTTCTTT
once	.	TRBV5-1	TRBJ2-7	CASSLIGGTYEQYF	TGCGCCAGCAGCTTGATAGGGGGGACCTACGAGCAGTACTTC
.	.	TRBV27	TRBJ1-2	CASSPSGRLDGYTF	TGTGCCAGCAGTCCTTCCGGGAGGCTCGATGGCTACACCTTC
.	.	TRBV10-2	TRBJ2-1	CASNRWGYNEQFF	TGCGCCAGCAATCGTTGGGGGTACAATGAGCAGTTCTTC